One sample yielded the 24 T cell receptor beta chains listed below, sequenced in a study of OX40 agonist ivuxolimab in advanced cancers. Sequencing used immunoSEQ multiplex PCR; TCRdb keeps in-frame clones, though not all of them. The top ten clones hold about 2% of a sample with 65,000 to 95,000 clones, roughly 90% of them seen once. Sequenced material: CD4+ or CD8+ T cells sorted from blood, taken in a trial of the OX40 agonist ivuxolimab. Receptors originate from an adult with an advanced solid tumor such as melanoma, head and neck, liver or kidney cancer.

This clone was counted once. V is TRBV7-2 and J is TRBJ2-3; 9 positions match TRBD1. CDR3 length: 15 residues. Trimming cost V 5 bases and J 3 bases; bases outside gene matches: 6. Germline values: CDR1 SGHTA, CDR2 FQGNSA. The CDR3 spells CASSQGTGSTDTQYF. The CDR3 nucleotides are TGTGCCAGCAGCCAGGGGACAGGGTCAACAGATACGCAGTATTTT. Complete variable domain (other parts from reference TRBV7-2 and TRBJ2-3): GAGVSQSPSNKVTEKGKDVELRCDPISGHTALYWYRQSLGQGLEFLIYFQGNSAPDKSGLPSDRFSAERTGGSVSTLTIQRTQQEDSAVYLCASSQGTGSTDTQYFGPGTRLTVL.

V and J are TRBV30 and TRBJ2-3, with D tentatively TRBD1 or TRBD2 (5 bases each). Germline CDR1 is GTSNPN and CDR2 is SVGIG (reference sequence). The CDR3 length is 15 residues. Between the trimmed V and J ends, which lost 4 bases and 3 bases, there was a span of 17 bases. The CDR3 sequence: CAWKGKGVGTDTQYF. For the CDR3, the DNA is TGTGCCTGGAAGGGGAAGGGAGTGGGGACAGATACGCAGTATTTT.

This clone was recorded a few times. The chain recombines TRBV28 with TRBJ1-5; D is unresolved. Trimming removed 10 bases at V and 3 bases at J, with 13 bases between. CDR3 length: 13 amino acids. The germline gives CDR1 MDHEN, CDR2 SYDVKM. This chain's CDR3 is CATSQAYNQPQHF. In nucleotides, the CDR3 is TGTGCCACTAGCCAGGCCTACAATCAGCCCCAGCATTTT.

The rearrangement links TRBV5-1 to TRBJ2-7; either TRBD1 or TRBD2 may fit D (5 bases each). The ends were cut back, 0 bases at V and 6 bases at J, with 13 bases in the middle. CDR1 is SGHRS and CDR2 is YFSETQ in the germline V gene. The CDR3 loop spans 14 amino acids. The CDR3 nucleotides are TGCGCCAGCAGCTTGGTCGCCGGGGACGGCGAGCAGTACTTC. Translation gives CASSLVAGDGEQYF.

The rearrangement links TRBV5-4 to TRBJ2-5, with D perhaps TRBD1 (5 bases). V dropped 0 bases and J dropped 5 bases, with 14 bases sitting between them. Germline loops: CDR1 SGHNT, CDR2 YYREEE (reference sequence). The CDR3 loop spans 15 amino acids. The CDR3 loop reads CASSLDQGRMETQYF. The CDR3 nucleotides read TGTGCCAGCAGCTTGGACCAGGGAAGAATGGAGACCCAGTACTTC. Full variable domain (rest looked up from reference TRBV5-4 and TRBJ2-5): ETGVTQSPTHLIKTRGQQVTLRCSSQSGHNTVSWYQQALGQGPQFIFQYYREEENGRGNFPPRFSGLQFPNYSSELNVNALELDDSALYLCASSLDQGRMETQYFGPGTRLLVL.

CDR3 nucleotide sequence: TGTGCCATCGGCAGGGAAAAAAATGAAAAACTGTTTTTT. Translating it yields CAIGREKNEKLFF. This chain uses TRBV10-3 with TRBJ1-4, with D perhaps matching TRBD1 (5 bases). The germline V and J ends were trimmed by 8 bases and 5 bases, with 12 bases remaining between them. Per the germline V gene, CDR1 is ENHRY and CDR2 is SYGVKD. This CDR3 has 13 amino acids.

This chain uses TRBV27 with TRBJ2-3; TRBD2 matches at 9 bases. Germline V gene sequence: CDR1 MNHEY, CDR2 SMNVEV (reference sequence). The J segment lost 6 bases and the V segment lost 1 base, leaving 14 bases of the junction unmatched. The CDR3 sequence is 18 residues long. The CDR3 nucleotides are TGTGCCAGCAGTTTATTGGCCCCTGCGGGAGGGCGAGAGGATACGCAGTATTTT. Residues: CASSLLAPAGGREDTQYF.

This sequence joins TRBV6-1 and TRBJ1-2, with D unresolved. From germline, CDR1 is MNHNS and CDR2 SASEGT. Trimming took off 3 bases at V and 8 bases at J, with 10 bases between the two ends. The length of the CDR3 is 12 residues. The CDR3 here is CASSDGLLGYTF. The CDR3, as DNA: TGTGCCAGCAGTGACGGGCTCCTAGGCTACACCTTC.

The CDR3 coding sequence is TGCGCCAGCAGTCAATCGAGGGGAACTAGCAGCGGGTACCAAGAGACCCAGTACTTC. Encoded protein: CASSQSRGTSSGYQETQYF. The chain recombines TRBV23-1 with TRBJ2-5, with D possibly TRBD2 on 6 matching bases. TRBV23-1 is reported as an ORF; its role is uncertain. The CDR3 has 19 amino acids. V gave up 0 bases and J gave up 0 bases, with 20 bases separating them.

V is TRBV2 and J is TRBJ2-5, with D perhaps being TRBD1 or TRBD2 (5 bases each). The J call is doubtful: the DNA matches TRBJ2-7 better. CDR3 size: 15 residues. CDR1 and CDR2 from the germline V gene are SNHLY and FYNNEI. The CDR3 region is CASSEAKAGSYEQYF. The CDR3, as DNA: TGTGCCAGCAGTGAAGCCAAGGCAGGGAGCTACGAGCAGTACTTC.

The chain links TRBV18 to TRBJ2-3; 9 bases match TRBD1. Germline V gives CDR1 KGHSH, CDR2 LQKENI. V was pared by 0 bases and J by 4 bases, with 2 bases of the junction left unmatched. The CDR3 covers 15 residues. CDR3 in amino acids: CASSPPTGGADTQYF. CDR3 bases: TGTGCCAGCTCACCACCGACAGGGGGGGCAGATACGCAGTATTTT.

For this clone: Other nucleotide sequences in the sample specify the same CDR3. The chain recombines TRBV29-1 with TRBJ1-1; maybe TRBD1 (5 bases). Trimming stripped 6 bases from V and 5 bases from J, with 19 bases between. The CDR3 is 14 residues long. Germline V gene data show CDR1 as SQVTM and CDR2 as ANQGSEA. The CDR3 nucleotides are TGCAGCGTGGTCCCGGGGCAGGGTGGAACTGAAGCTTTCTTT. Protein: CSVVPGQGGTEAFF.

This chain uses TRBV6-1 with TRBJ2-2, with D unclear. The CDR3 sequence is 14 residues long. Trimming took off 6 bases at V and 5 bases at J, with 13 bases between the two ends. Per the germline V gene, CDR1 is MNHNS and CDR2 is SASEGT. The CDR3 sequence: CASRFPPDTGELFF. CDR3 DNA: TGTGCCAGCAGATTTCCCCCGGATACCGGGGAGCTGTTTTTT.

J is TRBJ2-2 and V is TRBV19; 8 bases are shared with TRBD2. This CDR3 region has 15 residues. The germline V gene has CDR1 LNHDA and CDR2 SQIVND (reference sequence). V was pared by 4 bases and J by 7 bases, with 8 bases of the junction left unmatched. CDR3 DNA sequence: TGTGCCAGTAGTAGGGCGGGAGGATTAGTCGGGGAGCTGTTTTTT. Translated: CASSRAGGLVGELFF.

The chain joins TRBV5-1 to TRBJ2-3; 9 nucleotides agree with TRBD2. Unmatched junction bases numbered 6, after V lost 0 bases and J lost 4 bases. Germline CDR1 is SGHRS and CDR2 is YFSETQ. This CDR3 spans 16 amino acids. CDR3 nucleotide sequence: TGCGCCAGCAGCTTGGGTTCTAGCGGGGCCTCAGATACGCAGTATTTT. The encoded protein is CASSLGSSGASDTQYF.

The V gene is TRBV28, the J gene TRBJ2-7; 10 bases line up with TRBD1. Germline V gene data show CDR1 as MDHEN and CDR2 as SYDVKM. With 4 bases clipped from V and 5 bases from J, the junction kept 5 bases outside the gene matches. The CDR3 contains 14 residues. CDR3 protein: CASSSPGQGNEQYF. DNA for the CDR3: TGTGCCAGCAGTTCACCGGGACAGGGGAACGAGCAGTACTTC.

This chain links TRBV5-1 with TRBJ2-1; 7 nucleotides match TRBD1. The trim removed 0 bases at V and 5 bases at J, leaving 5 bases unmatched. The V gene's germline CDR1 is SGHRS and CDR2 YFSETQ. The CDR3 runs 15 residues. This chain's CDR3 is CASSLGQGDHNEQFF. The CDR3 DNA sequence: TGCGCCAGCAGCTTGGGGCAGGGGGACCACAATGAGCAGTTCTTC. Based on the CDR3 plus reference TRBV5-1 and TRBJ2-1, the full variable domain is KAGVTQTPRYLIKTRGQQVTLSCSPISGHRSVSWYQQTPGQGLQFLFEYFSETQRNKGNFPGRFSGRQFSNSRSEMNVSTLELGDSALYLCASSLGQGDHNEQFFGPGTRLTVL.

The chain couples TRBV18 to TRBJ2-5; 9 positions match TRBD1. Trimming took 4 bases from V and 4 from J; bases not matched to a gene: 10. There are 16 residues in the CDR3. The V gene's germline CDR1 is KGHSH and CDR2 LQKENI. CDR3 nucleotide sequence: TGTGCCAGCTCACTACAACCCGGGACAGGGATAGAGACCCAGTACTTC. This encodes CASSLQPGTGIETQYF.

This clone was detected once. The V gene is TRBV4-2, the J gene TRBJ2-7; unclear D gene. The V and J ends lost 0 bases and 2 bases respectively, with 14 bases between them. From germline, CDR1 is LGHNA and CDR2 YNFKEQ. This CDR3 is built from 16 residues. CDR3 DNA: TGTGCCAGCAGCCAAGAGTACCTAGGTAGGGCCTACGAGCAGTACTTC. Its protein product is CASSQEYLGRAYEQYF.

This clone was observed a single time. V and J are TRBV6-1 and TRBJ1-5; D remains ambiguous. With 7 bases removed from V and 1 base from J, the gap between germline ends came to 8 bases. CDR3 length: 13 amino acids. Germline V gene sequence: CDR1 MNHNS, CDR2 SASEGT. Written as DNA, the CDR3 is TGTGCCAGCAAAGGGTTAAGCAATCAGCCCCAGCATTTT. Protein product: CASKGLSNQPQHF.

The CDR3 nucleotides read TGTGCCTCCAGGGGGCCTCAGGGTGAAAAACTGTTTTTT. Protein product: CASRGPQGEKLFF. The chain has TRBV10-3 and TRBJ1-4; 8 bases line up with TRBD1. From germline, CDR1 is ENHRY and CDR2 SYGVKD. The V segment lost 11 bases and the J segment 7 bases; nucleotides outside the gene matches: 9. The CDR3 covers 13 residues.

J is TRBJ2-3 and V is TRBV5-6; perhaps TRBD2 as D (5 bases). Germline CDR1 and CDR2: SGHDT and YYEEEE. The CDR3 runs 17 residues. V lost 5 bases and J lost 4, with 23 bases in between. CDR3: CASSPNLGRTLSDTQYF. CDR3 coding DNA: TGTGCCAGCAGTCCAAATCTAGGACGGACTTTATCAGATACGCAGTATTTT. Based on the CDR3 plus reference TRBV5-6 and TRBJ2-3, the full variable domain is DAGVTQSPTHLIKTRGQQVTLRCSPKSGHDTVSWYQQALGQGPQFIFQYYEEEERQRGNFPDRFSGHQFPNYSSELNVNALLLGDSALYLCASSPNLGRTLSDTQYFGPGTRLTVL.

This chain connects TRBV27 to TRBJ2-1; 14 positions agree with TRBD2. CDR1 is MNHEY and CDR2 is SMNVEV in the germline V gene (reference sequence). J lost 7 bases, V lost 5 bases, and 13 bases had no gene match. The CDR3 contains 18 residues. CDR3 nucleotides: TGTGCCAGCAGTCCAAGCTTGGGACTAGCGGGAGTTAGGAATGAGCAGTTCTTC. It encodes CASSPSLGLAGVRNEQFF.

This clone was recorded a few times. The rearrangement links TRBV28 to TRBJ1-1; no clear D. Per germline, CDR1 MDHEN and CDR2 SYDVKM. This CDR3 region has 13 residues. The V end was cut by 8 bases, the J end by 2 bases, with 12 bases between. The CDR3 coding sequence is TGTGCCAGCTACGGTTGGTCAAACACTGAAGCTTTCTTT. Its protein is CASYGWSNTEAFF.